In its sample, the clone carrying this TCR beta chain was seen once. Because the library targeted alpha chains, this beta chain is an off-target read whose size means little. V was clipped by 0 bases and J by 1 base, with 7 bases between them. CDR3 length: 14 amino acids. In germline, CDR1 is LGHNA, CDR2 YSLEER. TCRdb processed the RT-PCR reads anew with MiXCR; each CDR3 protein has one entry. The sample gives some 6,500 distinct CDR3 sequences, about 89% of which show up once; 6.5% to 9% is in the top ten. This sequence joins TRBV4-3 and TRBJ2-7; D uncertain. This receptor was taken from a female donor in good health, serving as a healthy control. The specimen sequenced was memory CD4+ T cells from blood. The CDR3 sequence is CASSQETKSYEQYF. Written as DNA, the CDR3 is TGCGCCAGCAGCCAAGAAACAAAATCCTACGAGCAGTACTTC.